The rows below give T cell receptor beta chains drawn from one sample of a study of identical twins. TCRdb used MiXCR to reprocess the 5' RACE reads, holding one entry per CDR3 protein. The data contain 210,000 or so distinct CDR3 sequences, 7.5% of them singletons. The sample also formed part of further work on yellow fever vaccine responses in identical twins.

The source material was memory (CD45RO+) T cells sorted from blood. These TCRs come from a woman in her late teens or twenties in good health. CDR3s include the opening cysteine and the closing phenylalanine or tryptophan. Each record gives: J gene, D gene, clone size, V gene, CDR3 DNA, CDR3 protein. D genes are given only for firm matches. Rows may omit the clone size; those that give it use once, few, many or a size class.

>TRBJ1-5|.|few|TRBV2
TGTGCCAGCAGTTTTCCTAGCAATCAGCCCCAGCATTTT
CASSFPSNQPQHF
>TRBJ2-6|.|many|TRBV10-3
TGTGCCATCAGTTCCCAGGGCACCGGGGCCAACGTCCTGACTTTC
CAISSQGTGANVLTF
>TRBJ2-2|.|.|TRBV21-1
TGTGCCAGCACCCTAGGGCCCACTCTTTGGACCGGGGAGCTGTTTTTT
CASTLGPTLWTGELFF
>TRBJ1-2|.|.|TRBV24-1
TGTGCCACCAGTGATACGCCTGAAACTGCCAAGTATGGCTACACCTTC
CATSDTPETAKYGYTF
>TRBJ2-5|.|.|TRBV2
TGTGCCAGCGGGGCCACTATGCGAGAGACCCAGTACTTC
CASGATMRETQYF
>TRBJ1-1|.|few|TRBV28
TGTGCCAGCAGCGCTGGTTATTCAGCTTTCTTT
CASSAGYSAFF
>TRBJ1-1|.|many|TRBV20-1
TGCAGCACAACCGGGACCTCGAACACTGAAGCTTTCTTT
CSTTGTSNTEAFF
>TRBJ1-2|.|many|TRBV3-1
TGTGCCAGCAGCCAAGGGGCGGGCAGGGGTATTCATGGCTACACCTTC
CASSQGAGRGIHGYTF
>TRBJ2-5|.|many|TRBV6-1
TGTGCCAGCAGGGCCCAGGGGTTTGTAGAGACCCAGTACTTC
CASRAQGFVETQYF
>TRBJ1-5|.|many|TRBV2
TGTGCCAGCAGTGAAAAATACCGAGGCAATCAGCCCCAGCATTTT
CASSEKYRGNQPQHF
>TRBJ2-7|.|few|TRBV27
TGTGCCAGCTACAACAAACGGGGGTTTCTATACGAGCAGTACTTC
CASYNKRGFLYEQYF
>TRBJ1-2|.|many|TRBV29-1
TGCAGCGTTGGAGAGGCAAAGAATGGCTACACCTTC
CSVGEAKNGYTF
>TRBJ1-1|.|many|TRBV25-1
TGTGCCAGCAGTGAATATCGACGGATGAACACTGAAGCTTTCTTT
CASSEYRRMNTEAFF
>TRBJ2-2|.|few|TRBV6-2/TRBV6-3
TGTGCCAGCGGTGAGAATAGGGTGACCGGGGAGCTGTTTTTT
CASGENRVTGELFF
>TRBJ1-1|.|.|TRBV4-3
TGCGCCAGCAGCCAAGACCCTCGGGGGGGTAACACTGAAGCTTTCTTT
CASSQDPRGGNTEAFF
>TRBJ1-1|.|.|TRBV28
TGTGCCAGCAGTTTAAAAGGGGGGCCTATCCTTGAAGCTTTCTTT
CASSLKGGPILEAFF
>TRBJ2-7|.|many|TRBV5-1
TGCGCCAGCAGTGGTGGTTTAGCCCGAGGCTACGAGCAGTACTTC
CASSGGLARGYEQYF
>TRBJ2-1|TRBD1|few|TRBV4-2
TGTGCCAGCAGCCAATCACAGGGGGCTGGCCATGAGCAGTTCTTC
CASSQSQGAGHEQFF
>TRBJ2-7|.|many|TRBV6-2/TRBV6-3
TGTGCCAGCAGCGCAAGGGGGGGCCGCAACGAGCAGTACTTC
CASSARGGRNEQYF
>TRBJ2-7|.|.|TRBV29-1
TGCAGCGTTTGGGGGAGCTCCTACGAGCAGTACTTC
CSVWGSSYEQYF
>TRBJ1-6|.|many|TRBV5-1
TGCGCCAGCAGCTTGGTTGCGGGGAATTCACCCCTCCACTTT
CASSLVAGNSPLHF
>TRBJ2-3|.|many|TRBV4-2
TGTGCCAGCAGCCAAGGGGCCGGCGGGCGAGATACGCAGTATTTT
CASSQGAGGRDTQYF
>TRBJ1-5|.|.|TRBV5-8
TGTGCCAGCAGCTTTCAGGGAAATCAGCCCCAGCATTTT
CASSFQGNQPQHF
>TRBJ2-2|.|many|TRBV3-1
TGTGGCTCGGGGGTCACCGGGGAGCTGTTTTTT
CGSGVTGELFF
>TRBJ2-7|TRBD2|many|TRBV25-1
TGTGCCAGCAGTGGTAGCGGGAGCTCCTACGAGCAGTACTTC
CASSGSGSSYEQYF
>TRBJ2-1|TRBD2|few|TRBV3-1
TGTGCCAGCAGCCTACACACCAGGACTAGCGGGAGTAATGAGCAGTTCTTC
CASSLHTRTSGSNEQFF
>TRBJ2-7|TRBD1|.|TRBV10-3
TGTGCCATCAGTGAGCGACAGGGCTACGAGCAGTACTTC
CAISERQGYEQYF
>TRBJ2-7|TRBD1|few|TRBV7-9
TGTGCCAGCAGCTTAGTACCATACGGACAGGGACTCTACGAGCAGTACTTC
CASSLVPYGQGLYEQYF
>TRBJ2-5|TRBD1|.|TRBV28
TGTGCCAGCAGTTCGTTTGGGGGACAGGGGGCGCGGGAGACCCAGTACTTC
CASSSFGGQGARETQYF
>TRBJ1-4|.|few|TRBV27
TGTGCCAGCCGAGGCCGCGGCGGCTTTGAAAAACTGTTTTTT
CASRGRGGFEKLFF
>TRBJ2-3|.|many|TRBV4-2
TGTGCCAGCAGCCAAGATAGCGCGGCAGATACGCAGTATTTT
CASSQDSAADTQYF
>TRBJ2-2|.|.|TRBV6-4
TGTGCCAGCAGCCCCGGGACCTCCACCGGGGAGCTGTTTTTT
CASSPGTSTGELFF
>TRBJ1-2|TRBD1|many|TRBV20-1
TGCAGTGCTAGAGGGCAGGGGGGAGGCTACACCTTC
CSARGQGGGYTF
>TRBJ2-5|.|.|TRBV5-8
TGTGCCAGCAGCTTATACAGGGTCCAAGAGACCCAGTACTTC
CASSLYRVQETQYF
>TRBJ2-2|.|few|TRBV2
TGTGCCAGCAGTGTTCTAGAGCGTAGCGGGGAGCTGTTTTTT
CASSVLERSGELFF
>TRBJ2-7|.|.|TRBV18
TGTGCCAGCTCACCACGGGCACTAGTGTACGAGCAGTACTTC
CASSPRALVYEQYF
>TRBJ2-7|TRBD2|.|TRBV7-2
TGTGCCAGCAGCGTAGCGGGGCGCACGGACGAGCAGTACTTC
CASSVAGRTDEQYF
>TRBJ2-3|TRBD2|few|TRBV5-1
TGCGCCAGCAGACTACCGATGGCTAGCGGACACACAGATACGCAGTATTTT
CASRLPMASGHTDTQYF
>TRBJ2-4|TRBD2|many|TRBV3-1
TGTGCCAGCCGCAGCGGGGGAGCCAAAAACATTCAGTACTTC
CASRSGGAKNIQYF
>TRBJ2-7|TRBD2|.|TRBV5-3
TGTGCCAGGAGCCCGGGGCTCCTTTGCGGGAGCCACGAGCAGTACTTC
CARSPGLLCGSHEQYF